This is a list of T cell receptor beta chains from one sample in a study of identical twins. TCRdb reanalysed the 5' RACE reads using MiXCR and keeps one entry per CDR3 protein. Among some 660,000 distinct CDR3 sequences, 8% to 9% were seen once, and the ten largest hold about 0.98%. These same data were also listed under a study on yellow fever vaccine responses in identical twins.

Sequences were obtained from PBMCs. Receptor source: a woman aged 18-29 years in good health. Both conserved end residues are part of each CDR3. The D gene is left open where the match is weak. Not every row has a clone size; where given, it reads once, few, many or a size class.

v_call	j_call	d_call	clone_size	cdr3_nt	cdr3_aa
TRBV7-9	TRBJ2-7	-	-	TGTGCCAGCAGCTTAGCGGAAGACGAGCAGTACTTC	CASSLAEDEQYF
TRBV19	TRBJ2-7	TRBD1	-	TGTGCCACCGGGACAGGGGGAAACGAGCAGTACTTC	CATGTGGNEQYF
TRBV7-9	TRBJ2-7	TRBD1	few	TGTGCCAGCAGCACGTTGGGACAGGGGTTACACGAGCAGTACTTC	CASSTLGQGLHEQYF
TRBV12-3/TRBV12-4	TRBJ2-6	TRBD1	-	TGTGCCAGCAGTTACGACAGGGGGCCCTCTGGGGCCAACGTCCTGACTTTC	CASSYDRGPSGANVLTF
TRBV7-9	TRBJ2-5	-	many	TGTGCCAGCAGCTCTTGGGACGGTCAAGAGACCCAGTACTTC	CASSSWDGQETQYF
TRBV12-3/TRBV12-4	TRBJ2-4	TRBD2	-	TGTGCCAGCAGTTTTGGTAGCGGGAGGATCCTAGCCAAAAACATTCAGTACTTC	CASSFGSGRILAKNIQYF
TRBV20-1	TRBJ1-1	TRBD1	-	TGCAGTGCTAGAGAGGCAAGGAGGACAGGGACTAATGAAGCTTTCTTT	CSAREARRTGTNEAFF
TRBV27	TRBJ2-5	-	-	TGTGCCAGCAGTTCGTGGGGCCTGGAGACCCAGTACTTC	CASSSWGLETQYF
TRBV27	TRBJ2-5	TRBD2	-	TGTGCCAGCAGTTCACCCGGGACTAGCGGGGGGTATCAAGAGACCCAGTACTTC	CASSSPGTSGGYQETQYF
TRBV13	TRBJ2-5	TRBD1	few	TGTGCCAGCAAACCTAAGGGGGCAGAACAAGAGACCCAGTACTTC	CASKPKGAEQETQYF
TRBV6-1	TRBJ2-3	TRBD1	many	TGTGCCAGCAGCAGGGACAGGGGGCTGGATACGCAGTATTTT	CASSRDRGLDTQYF
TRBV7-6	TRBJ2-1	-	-	TGTGCCAGCAGCTTTGACGGGTATGAGCAGTTCTTC	CASSFDGYEQFF
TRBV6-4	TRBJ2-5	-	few	TGTGCCAGCAGTGTACAGCCCCAAGAGACCCAGTACTTC	CASSVQPQETQYF
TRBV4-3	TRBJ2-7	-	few	TGCGCCAGCAGCCAGGATCTGTACGCGACAGGTAGGGTCGAGCAGTACTTC	CASSQDLYATGRVEQYF
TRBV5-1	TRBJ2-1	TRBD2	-	TGCGCCAGCAACCTGGGGGGGTACAATGAGCAGTTCTTC	CASNLGGYNEQFF
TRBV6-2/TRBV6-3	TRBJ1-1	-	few	TGTGCCAGCAGTTACTCTTGGGGCGCCGAGGGGACTGAAGCTTTCTTT	CASSYSWGAEGTEAFF
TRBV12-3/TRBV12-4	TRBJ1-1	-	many	TGTGCCAGCAGTTTAGGCGTTAAAGCTTTCTTT	CASSLGVKAFF
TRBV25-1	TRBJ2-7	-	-	TGTGCCAGCAGTAAGCGACTGGACGCTACCGAGCAGTACTTC	CASSKRLDATEQYF
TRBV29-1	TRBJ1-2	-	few	TGCAGCGTTGAAGGGCCCACTTATGGCTACACCTTC	CSVEGPTYGYTF
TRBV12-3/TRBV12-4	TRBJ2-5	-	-	TGTGCCAGCAGTCATCCTGTCCAAGAGACCCAGTACTTC	CASSHPVQETQYF
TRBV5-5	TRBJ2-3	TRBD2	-	TGTGCCAGCAGCTTGTTTCGGGGGGGCGGCACAGATACGCAGTATTTT	CASSLFRGGGTDTQYF
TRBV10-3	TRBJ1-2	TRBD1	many	TGTGCCATCAGTGAGTCGGGGACAGGGCGCAGCTATGGCTACACCTTC	CAISESGTGRSYGYTF
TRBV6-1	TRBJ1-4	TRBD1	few	TGTGCCACCTCCGGGACAGGGATCGGTAAACTGTTTTTT	CATSGTGIGKLFF
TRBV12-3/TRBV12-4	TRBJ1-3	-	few	TGTGCCAGTTGCGGAAGGTTCTCAAACACCATATATTTT	CASCGRFSNTIYF
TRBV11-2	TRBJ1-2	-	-	TGTGCCAGCAGCGGCCTCACAGGCGACTATGGCTACACCTTC	CASSGLTGDYGYTF
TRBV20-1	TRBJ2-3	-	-	TGCAGTGCTAGGGGACATGATCGCGGTACGCAGTATTTT	CSARGHDRGTQYF
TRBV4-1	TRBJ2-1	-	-	TGCGCCAGCAGCCCCTACCCGGATGAGCAGTTCTTC	CASSPYPDEQFF
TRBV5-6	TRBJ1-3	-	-	TGTGCCAGCAGCTTGTTTGAGGACACCATATATTTT	CASSLFEDTIYF
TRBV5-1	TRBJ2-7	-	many	TGCGCCAGCAGCCCTAGGCCGGGCAGGGACCCCGAGCAGTACTTC	CASSPRPGRDPEQYF
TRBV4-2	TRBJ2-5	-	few	TGTGCCAGCAGCCCACCATATTCCCCGCCAGGGGGGCAAGAGACCCAGTACTTC	CASSPPYSPPGGQETQYF
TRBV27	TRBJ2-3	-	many	TGTGCCAGCAGTTCTAGGATCCGCACAGATACGCAGTATTTT	CASSSRIRTDTQYF
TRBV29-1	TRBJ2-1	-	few	TGCAGCGTTGTTGGGAGTAATGAGCAGTTCTTC	CSVVGSNEQFF
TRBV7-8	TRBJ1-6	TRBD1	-	TGTGCCAGCAGCGAAACCGGGACAGTAAATTCACCCCTCCACTTT	CASSETGTVNSPLHF
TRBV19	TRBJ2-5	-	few	TGTGCCAGTAGTTTTAGCTTCGTGAAAGAGACCCAGTACTTC	CASSFSFVKETQYF
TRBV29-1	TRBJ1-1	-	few	TGCAGCGTTGAGGCCGGACAGAACACTGAAGCTTTCTTT	CSVEAGQNTEAFF
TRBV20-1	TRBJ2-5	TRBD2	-	TGCAGTGCTAGAGTGGGAGGGTCGGAGACCCAGTACTTC	CSARVGGSETQYF
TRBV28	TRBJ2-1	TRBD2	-	TGTGCCAGCAGTGCGGGGGTCCCCCGACAGTTCTTC	CASSAGVPRQFF
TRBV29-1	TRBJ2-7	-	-	TGCAGCGTTGAAAGTGGCCAGGGAACCTACGAGCAGTACTTC	CSVESGQGTYEQYF
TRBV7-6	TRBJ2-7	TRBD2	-	TGTGCCAGCAGCTTCGGGACTAGCGGGTCCTCCTCCCGGGGGGAGCAGTACTTC	CASSFGTSGSSSRGEQYF
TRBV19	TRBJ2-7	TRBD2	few	TGTGCCAGTAGTATTTCCGCCGTAGCGGGAGACAGGCAGTACTTC	CASSISAVAGDRQYF
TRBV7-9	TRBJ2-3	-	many	TGTGCCAGCAGCGCGCGCGTGGGGCGCGGGATCACAGATACGCAGTATTTT	CASSARVGRGITDTQYF
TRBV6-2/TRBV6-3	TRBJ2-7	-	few	TGTGCCAGCAGACGACGGGAGAGGTCCTACGAGCAGTACTTC	CASRRRERSYEQYF
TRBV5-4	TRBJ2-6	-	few	TGTGCCAGCAGCATACTAGTGACGTCTGGGGCCAACGTCCTGACTTTC	CASSILVTSGANVLTF
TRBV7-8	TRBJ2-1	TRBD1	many	TGTGCCAGCAGCTTCCCGGGACAGTCACGCAATGAGCAGTTCTTC	CASSFPGQSRNEQFF
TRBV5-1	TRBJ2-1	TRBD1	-	TGCGCCAGCAGCCCCGGGACAGGGAGCCACAATGAGCAGTTCTTC	CASSPGTGSHNEQFF
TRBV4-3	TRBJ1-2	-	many	TGCGCCAGCAGCCAAGACAGCTATGGCTACACCTTC	CASSQDSYGYTF
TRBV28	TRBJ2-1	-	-	TGTGCCAGCACCCTCCGATCCTACAATGAGCAGTTCTTC	CASTLRSYNEQFF
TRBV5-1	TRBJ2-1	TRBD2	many	TGCGCCAGCAGAGTCCGGGAGGAGTACAATGAGCAGTTCTTC	CASRVREEYNEQFF
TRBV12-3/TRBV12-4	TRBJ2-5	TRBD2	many	TGTGCCAGCAGTCCCCTGGGGGGAGGGGAGACCCAGTACTTC	CASSPLGGGETQYF
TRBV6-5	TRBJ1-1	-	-	TGTGCCAGCAGTTACTCTCTGGGAGGGATGAACACTGAAGCTTTCTTT	CASSYSLGGMNTEAFF
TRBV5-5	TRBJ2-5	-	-	TGTGCCAGCAGCTTGGGGTTTCGGCGGAACCAAGAGACCCAGTACTTC	CASSLGFRRNQETQYF
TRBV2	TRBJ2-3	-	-	TGTGCCAGCAGTGACCTCTACACAGATACGCAGTATTTT	CASSDLYTDTQYF
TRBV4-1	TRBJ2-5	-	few	TGCGCCAGCAGCCCCGGGACGGGCCAATGGACCCAGTACTTC	CASSPGTGQWTQYF